This is a list of T cell receptor beta chains from one sample in a study of metastatic and nonmetastatic thyroid tumors. TCRdb re-called clones from the PCR reads using MiXCR. The sample lists about 40,000 clones; 25% to 30% were seen once. Material: blood. All receptors come from a male donor with papillary thyroid cancer or a benign thyroid nodule (not recorded which). Some clones in this sample may be carry-over from other donors' samples. CDR3s include the opening cysteine and the closing phenylalanine or tryptophan. Part of the rows lack a size; the others show once, few, many or a class for expanded clones.

clone_size | v_call | cdr3_aa
- | TRBV7-2 | CASSSQGTASYEQYF
many | TRBV11-3 | CASSPRGGSTDTQYF
many | TRBV7-9 | CASTTESETQYF
- | TRBV5-1 | CAGRQNTEAFF
few | TRBV18 | CVGSRDITYEQYF
- | TRBV11-2 | CASSSSGTSGGKNEQFF
medium-sized | TRBV2 | CASSGAKTEQYF
medium-sized | TRBV4-1 | CASSPPDSEGYGYTF
many | TRBV7-2 | CASSLFAHSGTDTQYF
many | TRBV19 | CASTPGQMNTEAFF
medium-sized | TRBV6-1 | CASSYGGNTEAFF
many | TRBV28 | CASSPPRGTTDTQYF
many | TRBV20-1 | CSASQMGSRWYQETQYF
many | TRBV20-1 | CSARFRGRHGELFF
many | TRBV15 | CATSRDRDPNNQPQHF
few | TRBV7-3 | CASSINRDGEQYF